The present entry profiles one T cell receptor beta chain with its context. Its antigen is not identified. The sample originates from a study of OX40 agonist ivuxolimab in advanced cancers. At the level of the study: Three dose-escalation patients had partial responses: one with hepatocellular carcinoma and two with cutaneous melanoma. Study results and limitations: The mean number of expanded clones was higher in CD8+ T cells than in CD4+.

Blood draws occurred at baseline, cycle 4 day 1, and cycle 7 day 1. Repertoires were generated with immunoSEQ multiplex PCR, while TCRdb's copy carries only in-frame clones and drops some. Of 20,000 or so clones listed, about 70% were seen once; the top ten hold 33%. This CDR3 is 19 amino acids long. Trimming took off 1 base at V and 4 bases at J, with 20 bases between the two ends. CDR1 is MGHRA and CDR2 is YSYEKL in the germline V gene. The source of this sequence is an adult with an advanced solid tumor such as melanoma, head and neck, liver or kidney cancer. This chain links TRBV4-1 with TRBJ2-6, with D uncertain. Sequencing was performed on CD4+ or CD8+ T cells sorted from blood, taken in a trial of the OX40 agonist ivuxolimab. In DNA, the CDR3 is TGCGCCAGCAGCCAAGGAATCGACCCTATCATTAGGGGGGCCAACGTCCTGACTTTC. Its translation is CASSQGIDPIIRGANVLTF.